Listed below are T cell receptor beta chains from one sample, sequenced in a study of shared clonotypes between healthy human individuals. TCRdb keeps only in-frame clones here, not all; method: immunoSEQ multiplex PCR. Among 550,000 to 700,000 clones listed, 73% were seen once. The sequenced sample was memory CD4+ T cells sorted from blood. The receptors here all came from a woman in her twenties or thirties in good health. Both conserved end residues are part of each CDR3. The order of the fields is clone size, J gene, V gene, D gene, CDR3 protein, CDR3 DNA. D genes are given only for firm matches. The listing skips clone size in some rows; elsewhere it reads once, few, many or a size class.

clone size: -
J gene: TRBJ1-3
V gene: TRBV6-6
D gene: TRBD1
CDR3 protein: CASRHTGGSGNTIYF
CDR3 DNA: TGTGCCAGCAGGCACACAGGGGGCTCTGGAAACACCATATATTTT

clone size: -
J gene: TRBJ2-2
V gene: TRBV27
D gene: TRBD1
CDR3 protein: CASSETGLANTGELFF
CDR3 DNA: TGTGCCAGCAGTGAGACAGGGTTAGCTAACACCGGGGAGCTGTTTTTT

clone size: -
J gene: TRBJ1-2
V gene: TRBV5-1
D gene: -
CDR3 protein: CASSREGANYGYTF
CDR3 DNA: TGCGCCAGCAGCCGGGAAGGGGCCAACTATGGCTACACCTTC

clone size: -
J gene: TRBJ1-3
V gene: TRBV7-9
D gene: -
CDR3 protein: CASSLQGGVSGNTIYF
CDR3 DNA: TGTGCCAGCAGCTTACAAGGGGGAGTTTCTGGAAACACCATATATTTT

clone size: -
J gene: TRBJ1-5
V gene: TRBV5-1
D gene: -
CDR3 protein: CASRPGVGQPQHF
CDR3 DNA: TGCGCCAGCAGACCAGGGGTAGGGCAGCCCCAGCATTTT

clone size: many
J gene: TRBJ1-1
V gene: TRBV28
D gene: -
CDR3 protein: CASSSMFRGQAFF
CDR3 DNA: TGTGCCAGCAGCTCAATGTTCAGGGGCCAAGCTTTCTTT

clone size: -
J gene: TRBJ2-7
V gene: TRBV2
D gene: TRBD1
CDR3 protein: CASSVSGQGTYEQYF
CDR3 DNA: TGTGCCAGCAGTGTGTCTGGACAGGGAACCTACGAGCAGTACTTC

clone size: -
J gene: TRBJ2-5
V gene: TRBV18
D gene: -
CDR3 protein: CASSLNGIQEGTQYF
CDR3 DNA: TGTGCCAGCTCACTTAACGGGATACAAGAGGGGACCCAGTACTTC

clone size: -
J gene: TRBJ1-1
V gene: TRBV18
D gene: -
CDR3 protein: CASSPVGGAFGTEAFF
CDR3 DNA: TGTGCCAGCTCCCCAGTAGGGGGGGCTTTTGGCACTGAAGCTTTCTTT

clone size: many
J gene: TRBJ1-2
V gene: TRBV4-2
D gene: TRBD1
CDR3 protein: CASSQDIPTRTGGVGYTF
CDR3 DNA: TGTGCCAGCAGCCAAGATATTCCCACCAGGACAGGGGGCGTCGGCTACACCTTC